The source of this T cell receptor beta chain is a study of human T cells and chemical hapten exposure. The CDR3 runs 16 residues. From germline, CDR1 is PRHDT and CDR2 FYEKMQ (reference sequence). V dropped 2 bases and J dropped 2; count of bases not matched to a gene: 3. Documented time point: patch test 1, 2 weeks after DPC sensitization. Treatment specified: therapeutic diphenylcyclopropenone sensitization with weekly scalp DPC. The study enrolled 18 to 70-year-old alopecia patients suitable for DPC. In this sample, this clonotype turned up a few times. TCRdb reprocessed the RACE reads with MiXCR, giving one entry per CDR3 protein. The profile shows tens of thousands of distinct CDR3 sequences, 10% of them singletons.

Sequences were derived from whole blood, sampled in connection with sensitization to the hapten diphenylcyclopropenone (DPC). The receptor was isolated from a woman aged 50 to 60 with alopecia areata. Some clones in this sample may be carry-over from other donors' samples. The V gene is TRBV13, the J gene TRBJ2-3, with 11 bases lining up with TRBD2. CDR3 amino acids: CASSLLAGGLTDTQYF. The DNA for the CDR3 is TGTGCCAGCAGCTTACTAGCGGGAGGCCTCACAGATACGCAGTATTTT.